A selection of T cell receptor beta chains follows, all from one sample in a study of CD8+CD57+ T cells in acquired aplastic anemia. A single record per CDR3 protein comes from TCRdb applying MiXCR to the reads. The sample lists about 180,000 distinct CDR3 sequences, about 44% occurring once. The specimen sequenced was sorted CD4+, CD8+, or CD8+CD57+ T cells (not recorded which) from PBMCs. The source of these receptors is a human donor with aplastic anemia. Each CDR3 is given with its conserved first and last residue. The order of the fields is V gene, J gene, CDR3 protein.

TRBV11-2,TRBJ2-2,CASSQVGGTGELFF
TRBV29-1,TRBJ2-7,CSVDPGQGGLYEQYF
TRBV7-8,TRBJ2-7,CASSLGATISYEQYF
TRBV5-1,TRBJ2-5,CASSLAPGETQYF
TRBV2,TRBJ2-5,CASTLAGGPTETQYF
TRBV2,TRBJ2-3,CASGRGGGSFRGDTQYF
TRBV29-1,TRBJ2-2,CSVLTWTASYTGELFF
TRBV11-1,TRBJ2-2,CASSLRQGSTAGELFF
TRBV20-1,TRBJ2-5,CSASGAGDQETQYF
TRBV19,TRBJ1-1,CASSIMGAEAFF
TRBV7-2,TRBJ2-1,CASSLVRSHEQFF
TRBV15,TRBJ1-6,CATSRVGDSPLHF
TRBV2,TRBJ2-3,CASSERAGFYTQYF
TRBV4-2,TRBJ2-7,CASSQFGQGVYEQYF
TRBV2,TRBJ1-1,CASSLKVGTMNTEAFF
TRBV11-1,TRBJ2-6,CASSQRDIPGANVLTF
TRBV2,TRBJ1-1,CASSEGVDTEAFF
TRBV5-1,TRBJ2-3,CASSFTAGSDTQYF
TRBV3-1,TRBJ2-1,CASRRKLDAHNEQFF
TRBV2,TRBJ2-7,CASSDQPPGGEQYF
TRBV5-4,TRBJ2-3,CASSSEAGNTDTQYF
TRBV6-1,TRBJ1-1,CASPGTENTEAFF
TRBV20-1,TRBJ2-7,CSGTQGYYEQYF
TRBV10-3,TRBJ2-7,CAISESRVREEQYF
TRBV7-2,TRBJ1-6,CASSPSTGGISPLHF
TRBV25-1,TRBJ2-5,CASSERVGEGDRAETQYF
TRBV25-1,TRBJ2-1,CASSELAAGGPNEQFF
TRBV6-1,TRBJ2-3,CASSQLAGGGTDTQYF
TRBV24-1,TRBJ2-1,CATSETGQLYNEQFF
TRBV27,TRBJ1-4,CASSLSVASHEKLFF
TRBV7-3,TRBJ2-7,CASTPSSGEYEQYF
TRBV3-1,TRBJ2-7,CASSQEGGQYEQYF
TRBV10-3,TRBJ1-1,CAISESDRVATEAFF
TRBV20-1,TRBJ2-2,CSARDYKSGRTGELFF
TRBV18,TRBJ2-6,CASSTGASGANVLTF
TRBV7-2,TRBJ2-7,CASSLLGTASYEQYF
TRBV4-2,TRBJ2-5,CASSPRSGNQETQYF
TRBV15,TRBJ2-5,CATSRGIGLGEETQYF
TRBV19,TRBJ2-7,CASSMEVAYEQYF
TRBV7-2,TRBJ2-1,CASSPPRAEQFF
TRBV2,TRBJ2-3,CASTGTSVAEGTQYF
TRBV5-1,TRBJ1-1,CASSLRDTSNTEAFF
TRBV19,TRBJ2-5,CASSTGGTTVKETQYF